Listed here are 2 T cell receptor beta chains from one sample, sequenced in a study of blood T cell repertoires in COVID-19. Assay: immunoSEQ multiplex PCR; the TCRdb copy retains only in-frame clones and omits some. The repertoire has about 210,000 clones, around 81% of them found once; the top ten carry around 0.93%. The sequencing input was peripheral blood. The receptors stem from a man between 60 and 70 years old with COVID-19, enrolled during active disease.

V gene TRBV6-5 combines with J gene TRBJ1-5; unclear D gene. The CDR3 loop spans 15 amino acids. Germline V gene data show CDR1 as MNHEY and CDR2 as SVGAGI. V was shortened by 6 bases and J by 7 bases, with 19 bases between the two germline ends. The CDR3 DNA follows: TGTGCCAGCAGCCTCCTAGCAGAAACAAGCCAGCCCCAGCATTTT. As protein: CASSLLAETSQPQHF.

This chain joins TRBV5-1 and TRBJ1-5; possible D gene TRBD1, 5 bases. Germline V gene lookup returns CDR1 SGHRS and CDR2 YFSETQ. Deletions cut 2 bases from V and 8 bases from J, with 11 bases between. This CDR3 is built from 13 residues. DNA of the CDR3: TGCGCCAGCAGCTTAGCAGGGAGGGAGCCCCAGCATTTT. Encoded protein: CASSLAGREPQHF. Full variable domain (remainder filled in from reference TRBV5-1 and TRBJ1-5): KAGVTQTPRYLIKTRGQQVTLSCSPISGHRSVSWYQQTPGQGLQFLFEYFSETQRNKGNFPGRFSGRQFSNSRSEMNVSTLELGDSALYLCASSLAGREPQHFGDGTRLSIL.